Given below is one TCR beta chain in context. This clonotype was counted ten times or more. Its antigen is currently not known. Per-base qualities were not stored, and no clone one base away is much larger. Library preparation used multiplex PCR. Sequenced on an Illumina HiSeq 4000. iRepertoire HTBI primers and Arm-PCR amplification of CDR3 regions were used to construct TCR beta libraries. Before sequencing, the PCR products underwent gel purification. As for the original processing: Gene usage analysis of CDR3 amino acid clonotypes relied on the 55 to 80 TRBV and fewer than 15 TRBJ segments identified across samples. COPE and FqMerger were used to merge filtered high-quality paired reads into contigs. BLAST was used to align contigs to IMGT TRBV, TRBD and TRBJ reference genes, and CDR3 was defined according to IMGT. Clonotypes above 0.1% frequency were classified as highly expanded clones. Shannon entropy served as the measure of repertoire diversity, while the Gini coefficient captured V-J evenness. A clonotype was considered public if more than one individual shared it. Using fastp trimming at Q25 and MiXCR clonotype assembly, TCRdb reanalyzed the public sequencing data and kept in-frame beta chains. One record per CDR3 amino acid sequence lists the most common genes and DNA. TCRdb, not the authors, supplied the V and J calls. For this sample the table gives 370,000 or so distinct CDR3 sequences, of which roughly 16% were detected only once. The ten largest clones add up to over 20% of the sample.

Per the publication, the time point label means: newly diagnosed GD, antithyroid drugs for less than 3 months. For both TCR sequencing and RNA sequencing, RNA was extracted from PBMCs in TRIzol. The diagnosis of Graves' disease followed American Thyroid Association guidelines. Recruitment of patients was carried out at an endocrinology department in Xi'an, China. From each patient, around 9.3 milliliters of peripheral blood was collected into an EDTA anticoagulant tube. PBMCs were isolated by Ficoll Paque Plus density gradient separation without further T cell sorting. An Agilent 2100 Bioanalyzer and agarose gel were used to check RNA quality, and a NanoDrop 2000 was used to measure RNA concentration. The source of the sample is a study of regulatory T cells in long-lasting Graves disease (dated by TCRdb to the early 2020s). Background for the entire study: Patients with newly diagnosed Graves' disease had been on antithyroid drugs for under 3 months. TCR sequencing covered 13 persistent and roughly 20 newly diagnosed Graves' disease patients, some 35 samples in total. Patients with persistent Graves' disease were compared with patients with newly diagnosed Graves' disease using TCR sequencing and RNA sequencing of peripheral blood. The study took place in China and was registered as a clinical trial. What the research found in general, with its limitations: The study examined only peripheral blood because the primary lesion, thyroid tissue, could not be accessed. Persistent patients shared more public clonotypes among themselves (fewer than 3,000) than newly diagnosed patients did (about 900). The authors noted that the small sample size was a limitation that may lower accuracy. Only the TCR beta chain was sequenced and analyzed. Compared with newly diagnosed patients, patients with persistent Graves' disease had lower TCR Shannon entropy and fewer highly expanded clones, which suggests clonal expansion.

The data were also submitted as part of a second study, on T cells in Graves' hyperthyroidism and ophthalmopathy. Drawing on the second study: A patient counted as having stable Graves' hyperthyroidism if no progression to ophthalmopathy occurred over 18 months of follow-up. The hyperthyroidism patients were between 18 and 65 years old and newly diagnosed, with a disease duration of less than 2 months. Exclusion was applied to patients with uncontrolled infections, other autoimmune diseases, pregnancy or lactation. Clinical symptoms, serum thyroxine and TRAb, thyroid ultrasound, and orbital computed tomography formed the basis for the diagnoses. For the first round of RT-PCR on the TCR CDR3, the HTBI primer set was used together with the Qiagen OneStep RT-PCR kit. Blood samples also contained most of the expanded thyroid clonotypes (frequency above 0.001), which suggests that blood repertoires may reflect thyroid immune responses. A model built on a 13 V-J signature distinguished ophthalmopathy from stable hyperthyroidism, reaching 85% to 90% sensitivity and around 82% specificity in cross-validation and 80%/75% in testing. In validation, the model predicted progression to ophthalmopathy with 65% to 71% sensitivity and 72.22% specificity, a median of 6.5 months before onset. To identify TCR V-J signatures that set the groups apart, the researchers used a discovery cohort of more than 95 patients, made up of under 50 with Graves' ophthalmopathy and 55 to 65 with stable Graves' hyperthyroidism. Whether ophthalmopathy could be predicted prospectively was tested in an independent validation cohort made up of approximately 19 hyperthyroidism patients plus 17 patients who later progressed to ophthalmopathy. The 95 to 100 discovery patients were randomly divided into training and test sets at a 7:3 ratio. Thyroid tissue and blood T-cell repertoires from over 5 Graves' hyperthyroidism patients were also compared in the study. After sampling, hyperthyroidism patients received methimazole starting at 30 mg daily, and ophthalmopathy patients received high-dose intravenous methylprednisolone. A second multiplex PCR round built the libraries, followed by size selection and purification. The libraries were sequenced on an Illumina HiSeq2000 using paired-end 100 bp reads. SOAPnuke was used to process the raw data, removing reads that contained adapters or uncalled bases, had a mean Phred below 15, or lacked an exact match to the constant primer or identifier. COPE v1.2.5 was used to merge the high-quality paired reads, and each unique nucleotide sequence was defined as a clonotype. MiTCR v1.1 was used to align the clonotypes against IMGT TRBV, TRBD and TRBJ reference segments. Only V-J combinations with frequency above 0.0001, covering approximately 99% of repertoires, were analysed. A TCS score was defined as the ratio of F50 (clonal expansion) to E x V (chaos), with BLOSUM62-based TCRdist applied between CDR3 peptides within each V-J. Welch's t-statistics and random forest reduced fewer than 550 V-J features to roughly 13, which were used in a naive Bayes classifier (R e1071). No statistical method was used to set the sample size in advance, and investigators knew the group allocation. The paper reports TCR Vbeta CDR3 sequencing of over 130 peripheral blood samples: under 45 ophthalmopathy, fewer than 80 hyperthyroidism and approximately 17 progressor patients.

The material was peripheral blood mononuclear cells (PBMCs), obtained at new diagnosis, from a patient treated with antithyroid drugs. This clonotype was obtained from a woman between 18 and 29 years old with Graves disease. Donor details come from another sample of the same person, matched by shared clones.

The DNA sequence reads TGTGCCAGCAGTTTGGGCGGGGGGGCCGAGGAGACCCAGTACTTC. Its amino acids are CASSLGGGAEETQYF. Recombination connected TRBV12-3 or TRBV12-4 to TRBJ2-5; 9 middle bases align to TRBD2. After removal of 3 bases from V and 5 bases from J, the junction retains 7 bases not matched to a gene. Including the terminal cysteine and phenylalanine, the CDR3 comprises 15 residues. Kept here is only the CDR3 DNA, which spans 45 bases and is read in frame from base 1.